A selection of T cell receptor beta chains follows, all from one sample in a study of blood T cell repertoires in COVID-19. The protocol was immunoSEQ multiplex PCR, while the TCRdb copy is restricted to in-frame clones and leaves out a portion. The sample lists hundreds of thousands of clones, 83% occurring once. The sequenced sample consisted of peripheral blood. The receptors stem from a woman aged 45-59 years who had recovered from COVID-19. CDR3s include the opening cysteine and the closing phenylalanine or tryptophan. The order of the fields is clone size, V gene, J gene, D gene, CDR3 length, CDR3 DNA, CDR3 protein. D genes are given only for firm matches. Clone size appears in some rows only: once, few, many, or a class for an expanded clone.

size: -
V: TRBV6-1
J: TRBJ2-6
D: -
length: 17
DNA: TGTGCCAGCAGTGAAGTCGGAGTGGGCTCTGGGGCCAACGTCCTGACTTTC
CDR3: CASSEVGVGSGANVLTF

size: many
V: TRBV7-2
J: TRBJ1-2
D: -
length: 14
DNA: TGTGCCAGCAGCTTAGCCGGGACACAGGGAGGCTACACCTTC
CDR3: CASSLAGTQGGYTF

size: -
V: TRBV10-3
J: TRBJ2-3
D: TRBD2
length: 15
DNA: TGTGCCATCAGTAGTGTAGCGGGGGGCGGAGATACGCAGTATTTT
CDR3: CAISSVAGGGDTQYF

size: -
V: TRBV27
J: TRBJ2-5
D: -
length: 14
DNA: TGTGCCAGCAGTTTAATAGGGGTGGGTGAGACCCAGTACTTC
CDR3: CASSLIGVGETQYF

size: -
V: TRBV7-9
J: TRBJ1-4
D: TRBD1
length: 15
DNA: TGTGCCAGCAGCCCCTTACAGGGGGCGGATGAAAAACTGTTTTTT
CDR3: CASSPLQGADEKLFF

size: -
V: TRBV24-1
J: TRBJ1-2
D: -
length: 13
DNA: TGTGCCACCAGTGATACACCGAACTATGGCTACACCTTC
CDR3: CATSDTPNYGYTF

size: -
V: TRBV7-2
J: TRBJ1-2
D: -
length: 16
DNA: TGTGCCAGCAGCCCACGGCACGGAGCCGGGAACTATGGCTACACCTTC
CDR3: CASSPRHGAGNYGYTF

size: -
V: TRBV19
J: TRBJ1-1
D: -
length: 15
DNA: TGTGCCAGTAAGGTGGCAGGTGAATCGAACACTGAAGCTTTCTTT
CDR3: CASKVAGESNTEAFF

size: -
V: TRBV29-1
J: TRBJ2-1
D: TRBD1
length: 15
DNA: TGCAGCCAAAGTCCGCTTGGGACAGGGGACAATGAGCAGTTCTTC
CDR3: CSQSPLGTGDNEQFF

size: -
V: TRBV27
J: TRBJ1-2
D: -
length: 15
DNA: TGTGCCAGCAGTTTATCGCCAGGGGCCAACTATGGCTACACCTTC
CDR3: CASSLSPGANYGYTF

size: once
V: TRBV7-3
J: TRBJ2-1
D: -
length: 12
DNA: TGTGCCAGCAGCGTCGCGGGCAATGAGCAGTTCTTC
CDR3: CASSVAGNEQFF

size: -
V: TRBV7-9
J: TRBJ2-5
D: -
length: 13
DNA: TGTGCCAGCAGCTTAGTGGGGGCGCAAGTCCAGTACTTC
CDR3: CASSLVGAQVQYF

size: -
V: TRBV5-1
J: TRBJ2-3
D: TRBD2
length: 15
DNA: TGCGCCAGCAGCGACGGACTAGCCGTCCGAGATACGCAGTATTTT
CDR3: CASSDGLAVRDTQYF

size: -
V: TRBV11-2
J: TRBJ2-2
D: TRBD2
length: 15
DNA: TGTGCCAGCAGGGGACTAGCGATACCCACCGGGGAGCTGTTTTTT
CDR3: CASRGLAIPTGELFF

size: -
V: TRBV29-1
J: TRBJ2-5
D: TRBD1
length: 12
DNA: TGCAGCGTTGAGACAGGGCTAGAGACCCAGTACTTC
CDR3: CSVETGLETQYF

size: -
V: TRBV19
J: TRBJ1-5
D: TRBD1
length: 20
DNA: TGTGCCAGTAGTATGGTGGCAGGGGGCGGACAGGCGGTTGACAATCAGCCCCAGCATTTT
CDR3: CASSMVAGGGQAVDNQPQHF

size: medium-sized
V: TRBV6-5
J: TRBJ2-5
D: TRBD1
length: 13
DNA: TGTGCCAGTAACGACAGGGCCCAAGAGACCCAGTACTTC
CDR3: CASNDRAQETQYF

size: -
V: TRBV7-9
J: TRBJ2-3
D: -
length: 13
DNA: TGTGCCAGCAGCTTCCGGGACACGCCCGCCGAGTATTTT
CDR3: CASSFRDTPAEYF

size: -
V: TRBV5-1
J: TRBJ2-5
D: -
length: 15
DNA: TGCGCCAGCAGCTTGGGACAGGGAGGCTTAGAGACCCAGTACTTC
CDR3: CASSLGQGGLETQYF

size: -
V: TRBV28
J: TRBJ1-2
D: -
length: 14
DNA: TGTGCCAGCAGGAAAATGGGAGGTTCCTATGGCTACACCTTC
CDR3: CASRKMGGSYGYTF

size: -
V: TRBV28
J: TRBJ2-2
D: TRBD1
length: 13
DNA: TGTGCCAGCAGGTCACAGGGGCCACCCGAGCTGTTTTTT
CDR3: CASRSQGPPELFF

size: many
V: TRBV5-1
J: TRBJ1-5
D: -
length: 14
DNA: TGCGCCAGCAGCCCCGGACAGTTAAATCAGCCCCAGCATTTT
CDR3: CASSPGQLNQPQHF

size: -
V: TRBV12-3/TRBV12-4
J: TRBJ2-1
D: -
length: 12
DNA: TGTGCCAGCAGTCCCCGTGAGGATGAGCAGTTCTTC
CDR3: CASSPREDEQFF

size: -
V: TRBV19
J: TRBJ2-7
D: -
length: 11
DNA: TGTGCCAGTAGTGGAGGCTACGAGCAGTACTTC
CDR3: CASSGGYEQYF

size: -
V: TRBV6-2/TRBV6-3
J: TRBJ1-1
D: -
length: 14
DNA: TGTGCCAGCAGCTTAAACGGGGATGCCACTGAAGCTTTCTTT
CDR3: CASSLNGDATEAFF

size: -
V: TRBV5-4
J: TRBJ2-2
D: TRBD2
length: 14
DNA: TGTGCCAGCAGCTTGGCGGGAGGTATCGGGGAGCTGTTTTTT
CDR3: CASSLAGGIGELFF

size: -
V: TRBV2
J: TRBJ2-7
D: TRBD1
length: 14
DNA: TGTGCCAGCAGCGAACAGGGGACCGCCTACGAGCAGTACTTC
CDR3: CASSEQGTAYEQYF

size: -
V: TRBV4-3
J: TRBJ2-1
D: -
length: 14
DNA: TGCGCCAGCAGCCAAGATACTGCCTCCAATGAGCAGTTCTTC
CDR3: CASSQDTASNEQFF

size: -
V: TRBV23-1
J: TRBJ2-5
D: -
length: 17
DNA: TGCGCCAGCAGTCAAGGAGGAGGGGGCATGGGGCAAGAGACCCAGTACTTC
CDR3: CASSQGGGGMGQETQYF

size: -
V: TRBV5-5
J: TRBJ2-7
D: -
length: 15
DNA: TGTGCCAGCAGTTTTTTGCGGGACCCCTCCTACGAGCAGTACTTC
CDR3: CASSFLRDPSYEQYF

size: -
V: TRBV24-1
J: TRBJ2-5
D: TRBD2
length: 14
DNA: TGTGCCACCAGTGATTCAGGGAGGGGAGAGACCCAGTACTTC
CDR3: CATSDSGRGETQYF

size: -
V: TRBV28
J: TRBJ2-4
D: -
length: 15
DNA: TGTGCCAGCAGTTTAACAGGATCGGCCAAAAACATTCAGTACTTC
CDR3: CASSLTGSAKNIQYF

size: -
V: TRBV29-1
J: TRBJ1-4
D: -
length: 13
DNA: TGCAGCGTTGTAGACGCGAACAATGAAAAACTGTTTTTT
CDR3: CSVVDANNEKLFF

size: -
V: TRBV7-9
J: TRBJ2-2
D: TRBD2
length: 15
DNA: TGTGCCAGCAGCTTTGCGGGAGGGCTCGCCGGGGAGCTGTTTTTT
CDR3: CASSFAGGLAGELFF

size: -
V: TRBV11-3
J: TRBJ2-6
D: TRBD1
length: 18
DNA: TGTGCCAGCAGCCTATGGGACAGGGCCCCCTCTGGGGCCAACGTCCTGACTTTC
CDR3: CASSLWDRAPSGANVLTF

size: -
V: TRBV18
J: TRBJ2-5
D: TRBD2
length: 15
DNA: TGTGCCAGCTCACCACTGGGCGCGGGGGTAGAGACCCAGTACTTC
CDR3: CASSPLGAGVETQYF

size: -
V: TRBV5-1
J: TRBJ2-5
D: TRBD1
length: 17
DNA: TGCGCCAGCAGATATATTCCGGGACAGGGTTCTCTCGAGACCCAGTACTTC
CDR3: CASRYIPGQGSLETQYF

size: -
V: TRBV28
J: TRBJ2-5
D: -
length: 14
DNA: TGTGCCAGCGGACCTGCGGACTACCAAGAGACCCAGTACTTC
CDR3: CASGPADYQETQYF

size: -
V: TRBV28
J: TRBJ2-7
D: TRBD2
length: 18
DNA: TGTGCCAGCAGCCCCCCGGCGGGACTAGCGGAAAACTACTACGAGCAGTACTTC
CDR3: CASSPPAGLAENYYEQYF

size: -
V: TRBV5-6
J: TRBJ2-2
D: TRBD1
length: 15
DNA: TGTGCCAGCGGATGGACAGGGAGAAACACCGGGGAGCTGTTTTTT
CDR3: CASGWTGRNTGELFF

size: -
V: TRBV27
J: TRBJ1-1
D: -
length: 14
DNA: TGTGCCAGCAGTTTGGCAGGGGTGAACACTGAAGCTTTCTTT
CDR3: CASSLAGVNTEAFF

size: -
V: TRBV24-1
J: TRBJ2-1
D: -
length: 13
DNA: TGTGCCACCAGTGATTACAGAAACAATGAGCAGTTCTTC
CDR3: CATSDYRNNEQFF

size: -
V: TRBV27
J: TRBJ1-5
D: -
length: 12
DNA: TGTGCCAGCAGTTCCCAGGGCCTGGGGATGCATTTT
CDR3: CASSSQGLGMHF

size: -
V: TRBV9
J: TRBJ1-6
D: -
length: 14
DNA: TGTGCCAGCAGCATACAGGGAAATAATTCACCCCTCCACTTT
CDR3: CASSIQGNNSPLHF

size: -
V: TRBV11-2
J: TRBJ2-7
D: TRBD1
length: 15
DNA: TGTGCCAGCAGCTTAGTGGGCAGGGGGCGAGGCGAGCAGTACTTC
CDR3: CASSLVGRGRGEQYF

size: few
V: TRBV5-1
J: TRBJ1-1
D: -
length: 14
DNA: TGCGCCAGCAGCTTGGCAGGCCCGAACACTGAAGCTTTCTTT
CDR3: CASSLAGPNTEAFF

size: -
V: TRBV19
J: TRBJ2-7
D: TRBD2
length: 15
DNA: TGTGCCAGTTCCCCTAGCGGGAGTCCATCCTACGAGCAGTACTTC
CDR3: CASSPSGSPSYEQYF

size: -
V: TRBV10-3
J: TRBJ2-3
D: TRBD1
length: 16
DNA: TGTGCCATCAGTGCGACGACAGGGCTAAGCACAGATACGCAGTATTTT
CDR3: CAISATTGLSTDTQYF

size: -
V: TRBV7-3
J: TRBJ2-1
D: -
length: 14
DNA: TGTGCCAGCAGCCGAGGACTGGCCTACAATGAGCAGTTCTTC
CDR3: CASSRGLAYNEQFF

size: -
V: TRBV5-6
J: TRBJ2-1
D: TRBD2
length: 17
DNA: TGTGCCAGCAGCTTGAAGACTAGCGGGAGAATATACAATGAGCAGTTCTTC
CDR3: CASSLKTSGRIYNEQFF